The source of this T cell receptor beta chain is a study of beta chain features in type 1 diabetes. The wider study: Healthy donors, compared against patients, showed similar age, gender and cell yields.

A word on this clone: The antigen is unknown.

Sorting of CD4+ naive, central memory, regulatory and stem cell-like memory cells was performed via CD45RO/CCR7/CD25/CD127/CD95/CD27. Reverse transcribing all isolated RNA meant expressed TCRB transcripts were sequenced. The assay was immunoSEQ multiplex PCR, and TCRdb's table has in-frame clones only and misses some. The table records 300,000 to 400,000 clones, about 10% of them present only once. Trimming took off 1 base at V and 5 bases at J, with 15 bases between the two ends. The CDR3 totals 16 residues. The germline CDR1 and CDR2 sequences are SGHTA and FQGTGA. Regarding the study as a whole: When cDNA is sequenced, cells with high TCR expression could be over-represented. Type 1 diabetes patients showed a moderate but significant shortening of TCRB CDR3s in all four CD4+ subsets. Reduced insertions and increased deletions marked VDJ junctions in type 1 diabetes patients.

Sequences were obtained from central memory CD4+ T cells from blood. The TCR sequence derives from a man aged 25 to 40 with type 1 diabetes. This chain connects TRBV7-3 to TRBJ2-1; D gene uncertain. In nucleotides, the CDR3 is TGTGCCAGCAGCTTAAATTCCGGTGGCACAAACAATGAGCAGTTCTTC. This translates into CASSLNSGGTNNEQFF. Combining the CDR3 with reference TRBV7-3 and TRBJ2-1 gives the whole variable domain GAGVSQTPSNKVTEKGKYVELRCDPISGHTALYWYRQSLGQGPEFLIYFQGTGAADDSGLPNDRFFAVRPEGSVSTLKIQRTERGDSAVYLCASSLNSGGTNNEQFFGPGTRLTVL.